These 8 T cell receptor beta chains originate from one sample sequenced in a study of blood T cell repertoires in COVID-19. Assay used: immunoSEQ multiplex PCR; TCRdb lists only in-frame clones, some missing. The sample includes some 410,000 clones, roughly 88% of them seen just once. The specimen was PBMCs or T cells enriched from blood (not recorded which). Source of these receptors: a woman younger than 45 with acute COVID-19.

The rearrangement joins TRBV19 to TRBJ2-2, with TRBD2 matching over 9 bases. The CDR3 has 16 amino acids. V gave up 6 bases and J gave up 6 bases; unmatched junction bases: 11. CDR1 LNHDA and CDR2 SQIVND come from the germline V gene (reference sequence). As DNA, the CDR3 is TGTGCCAGTAGCGAGCCCAGGACTAGCGCGGCCGGGGAGCTGTTTTTT. It specifies CASSEPRTSAAGELFF.

The V and J genes are TRBV3-1 (or the pseudogene TRBV3-2) and TRBJ2-1, with TRBD1 as a possible D gene (6 bases). The CDR3 runs 15 residues. The V and J ends lost 1 base and 4 bases respectively, with 11 bases between them. Germline V CDR1 and CDR2: LGHDT, YNNKEL (reference sequence). The CDR3 nucleotides read TGTGCCAGCAGCCAAGGGCACAGGGAGTACAATGAGCAGTTCTTC. It yields the protein CASSQGHREYNEQFF.

V and J are TRBV6-2 or TRBV6-3 and TRBJ2-5; 12 nucleotides agree with TRBD2. CDR3 length: 17 residues. Germline V gene sequence: CDR1 MNHEY, CDR2 SVGEGT. The trim removed 5 bases at V and 5 bases at J, leaving 12 bases unmatched. The CDR3 sequence: CASSLRRTSGALETQYF. CDR3 sequence (DNA): TGTGCCAGCAGTCTCCGACGGACTAGCGGGGCTTTGGAGACCCAGTACTTC.

This clone was recorded only once. This chain links TRBV2 with TRBJ2-5, with TRBD2 identical over 7 bases. Germline-derived CDR1 and CDR2 are SNHLY and FYNNEI. CDR3 length: 15 residues. The junction had 11 bases not matched to a gene; V was cut back by 5 bases and J by 5 bases. The CDR3 DNA is TGTGCCAGCAGTCGTAGCGAACTGGGGGGGGAGACCCAGTACTTC. It encodes CASSRSELGGETQYF.

The CDR3 DNA reads as TGCGCCAGCAGCCCGGGACAGGGGGCGGGTGAAAAACTGTTTTTT. Residues: CASSPGQGAGEKLFF. The chain links TRBV5-1 to TRBJ1-4, with 12 bases aligning to TRBD1. The CDR3 consists of 15 residues. The V gene end was trimmed by 4 bases and the J gene end by 7 bases; junction bases not matched to a gene: 5. CDR1 and CDR2 (germline): SGHRS, YFSETQ.

This clone was recorded once. The chain links TRBV11-1 to TRBJ1-1; D is perhaps TRBD1 (5 bases). V was shortened by 5 bases and J by 5 bases, with 15 bases between the two germline ends. Germline loops: CDR1 SGHAT, CDR2 FQDESV (reference sequence). The length of the CDR3 is 14 residues. The CDR3 is CASSLPGGGTEAFF. CDR3 DNA sequence: TGTGCCAGCAGCCTCCCCGGGGGTGGAACTGAAGCTTTCTTT.

The rearrangement uses TRBV11-2 and TRBJ2-1; TRBD2 agrees at 13 bases. The CDR3 runs to 15 residues. V lost 2 bases to trimming and J lost 14 bases; unmatched junction nucleotides: 9. The germline V gene encodes CDR1 SGHAT and CDR2 FQNNGV. The CDR3 loop is CASSLSTSGGPLEFF. The CDR3 DNA follows: TGTGCCAGCAGCTTATCGACTAGCGGGGGGCCTTTGGAGTTCTTC.

The chain combines TRBV6-5 with TRBJ1-1; weak D call: TRBD1 (5 bases). Trimming took 4 bases from V and 5 from J, leaving 14 bases between them. The CDR3 runs 14 residues. CDR1 is MNHEY, CDR2 SVGAGI, per germline. In DNA form, the CDR3 reads TGTGCCAGCAGTTCCTCGGGGGGGTTTACTGAAGCTTTCTTT. This encodes CASSSSGGFTEAFF.